This T cell receptor (beta chain) is drawn from a study of T cell changes during pregnancy in multiple sclerosis. Libraries were prepared by immunoSEQ multiplex PCR; TCRdb keeps only in-frame clonotypes and omits some of them. The sample records tens of thousands of clones, 93% being singletons. Germline V gene lookup returns CDR1 SGHNT and CDR2 YYREEE (reference sequence). The CDR3 loop spans 15 amino acids. The junction had 10 bases not matched to a gene; V was cut back by 4 bases and J by 6 bases. The sample in question was peripheral blood, obtained in the second trimester of pregnancy. The origin of this receptor is a female donor with multiple sclerosis, enrolled in a pregnancy study. J is TRBJ2-1 and V is TRBV5-4; 7 bases map to TRBD1. The CDR3: CASSDDRAHRNEQFF. For the CDR3, the DNA is TGTGCCAGCAGCGACGACAGGGCCCACCGCAATGAGCAGTTCTTC.